The 22 T cell receptor beta chains listed next were all sequenced from one sample in a study of blood T cell repertoires in COVID-19. Sequencing was performed with immunoSEQ multiplex PCR; in TCRdb, only in-frame clones are kept and a portion is missing. Of 55,000 to 70,000 clones in the sample, 90% to 95% were seen once. Sequencing input: peripheral blood. The receptors originated from a middle-aged man with COVID-19, enrolled during active disease.

This clone occurred a few times. The CDR3 sequence is CAWSAGQGYNEQFF. The CDR3 nucleotides read TGTGCCTGGAGTGCGGGACAGGGATACAATGAGCAGTTCTTC. V gene TRBV30 combines with J gene TRBJ2-1; TRBD1 agrees at 9 bases. Per the germline V gene, CDR1 is GTSNPN and CDR2 is SVGIG (reference sequence). The CDR3 length is 14 residues. The trim removed 1 base at V and 4 bases at J, leaving 2 bases unmatched.

As DNA, the CDR3 is TGTGCCAGCAGCTTAGACCTAGGGAGGGGGTACAATGAGCAGTTCTTC. Its protein product is CASSLDLGRGYNEQFF. This chain connects TRBV7-9 to TRBJ2-1; TRBD2 might be the D (7 bases). Looked up from germline, CDR1 is SEHNR and CDR2 is FQNEAQ (reference sequence). V lost 1 base and J 4 bases, leaving 14 bases between the germline ends. This CDR3 spans 16 amino acids.

This chain uses TRBV5-1 with TRBJ1-1; a possible D gene is TRBD1 (6 bases). The length of the CDR3 is 13 residues. Germline CDR1 is SGHRS and CDR2 is YFSETQ. V was shortened by 7 bases and J by 2 bases, with 12 bases between the two germline ends. The CDR3 is CASHRQDNTEAFF. The CDR3 DNA reads as TGCGCCAGCCACAGACAGGACAACACTGAAGCTTTCTTT.

This sequence joins TRBV28 and TRBJ1-3; 8 nucleotides line up with TRBD1. V gave up 7 bases and J gave up 2 bases; unmatched junction bases: 4. This CDR3 comprises 14 residues. From germline, CDR1 is MDHEN and CDR2 SYDVKM. CDR3 in DNA: TGTGCCAGCATTTCGACAGGGGCTGGAAACACCATATATTTT. This translates into CASISTGAGNTIYF.

The genes are TRBV5-6 and TRBJ2-3; 10 bases fit TRBD1. The CDR3 runs to 17 residues. Germline loops: CDR1 SGHDT, CDR2 YYEEEE. The ends lost 0 bases at V and 1 base at J; junction bases unmatched: 5. The CDR3 nucleotides read TGTGCCAGCAGCTTGGGACAGGGGGCTTTTGGCACAGATACGCAGTATTTT. Protein: CASSLGQGAFGTDTQYF.

The genes are TRBV2 and TRBJ2-3; 8 bases agree with TRBD1. V dropped 4 bases and J dropped 3; count of bases not matched to a gene: 3. Per the germline V gene, CDR1 is SNHLY and CDR2 is FYNNEI. CDR3 length: 14 residues. The CDR3 DNA sequence: TGTGCCAGCAGTGTACAGGGGGGAACAGATACGCAGTATTTT. Translation: CASSVQGGTDTQYF.

V is TRBV2 and J is TRBJ1-1; the D gene is possibly TRBD1 (6 bases). In germline, CDR1 is SNHLY, CDR2 FYNNEI. V was trimmed by 9 bases and J by 4 bases, leaving 15 bases between them. The CDR3 is made up of 13 amino acids. The CDR3 DNA reads TGTGCCAGTTTACAGGGCCCTAGCACTGAAGCTTTCTTT. Translated, it gives CASLQGPSTEAFF. The full variable domain, rest sourced from reference TRBV2 and TRBJ1-1, is EPEVTQTPSHQVTQMGQEVILRCVPISNHLYFYWYRQILGQKVEFLVSFYNNEISEKSEIFDDQFSVERPDGSNFTLKIRSTKLEDSAMYFCASLQGPSTEAFFGQGTRLTVV.

The rearrangement uses TRBV27 and TRBJ1-1, with 7 bases aligning to TRBD1. The CDR3 spans 17 residues. Looked up from germline, CDR1 is MNHEY and CDR2 is SMNVEV (reference sequence). V was pared by 3 bases and J by 0 bases, with 10 bases of the junction left unmatched. This chain's CDR3 is CASSLVPRTGLNTEAFF. CDR3 nucleotide sequence: TGTGCCAGCAGTTTGGTCCCTCGGACAGGATTGAACACTGAAGCTTTCTTT.

The rearrangement uses TRBV28 and TRBJ2-5; no definite D call. Trimming removed 3 bases at V and 1 base at J, with 3 bases between. The germline V gene has CDR1 MDHEN and CDR2 SYDVKM. The CDR3 loop spans 12 amino acids. This CDR3 reads CASSLAQETQYF. CDR3 sequence (DNA): TGTGCCAGCAGTTTGGCCCAAGAGACCCAGTACTTC.

The V call is TRBV5-1, the J call TRBJ1-2; 8 bases match TRBD1. The J segment lost 7 bases and the V segment lost 0 bases, leaving 8 bases of the junction unmatched. Germline values: CDR1 SGHRS, CDR2 YFSETQ. The CDR3 loop spans 15 amino acids. CDR3 region: CASSLVAGGEVGYTF. The CDR3 region has the DNA TGCGCCAGCAGCTTGGTTGCAGGGGGCGAGGTTGGCTACACCTTC.

The chain carries TRBV2 and TRBJ2-3; 14 bases fit TRBD2. CDR3 size: 18 residues. V was pared by 1 base and J by 0 bases, with 3 bases of the junction left unmatched. Germline CDR1 is SNHLY and CDR2 is FYNNEI. The CDR3 loop is CASSEGGLAGVSTDTQYF. CDR3 nucleotide sequence: TGTGCCAGCAGTGAAGGGGGACTAGCGGGGGTGAGCACAGATACGCAGTATTTT.

V is TRBV7-2 and J is TRBJ1-5; a possible D gene is TRBD1 (6 bases). From germline, CDR1 is SGHTA and CDR2 FQGNSA. Between the trimmed V and J ends, which lost 6 bases and 3 bases, there was a span of 15 bases. CDR3 length: 15 residues. The CDR3 reads CASSPGGALNQPQHF. As DNA, the CDR3 is TGTGCCAGCAGTCCCGGGGGGGCCCTCAATCAGCCCCAGCATTTT.

The gene calls are TRBV6-5 and TRBJ1-6, with unresolved D. This CDR3 has 16 amino acids. Per the germline V gene, CDR1 is MNHEY and CDR2 is SVGAGI. Trimming removed 3 bases from V and 5 bases from J, with 14 bases in between. The CDR3, as DNA: TGTGCCAGCAGTTATTCCCGCCGGACTGATAATTCACCCCTCCACTTT. Its protein is CASSYSRRTDNSPLHF.

V gene TRBV5-1 combines with J gene TRBJ2-3; TRBD1 matches 7 bases. Germline V CDR1 and CDR2: SGHRS, YFSETQ. This CDR3 is 15 amino acids long. V lost 1 base and J lost 4; bases outside the gene matches: 6. CDR3 region: CASSLTGVGADTQYF. CDR3 nucleotide sequence: TGCGCCAGCAGCTTGACAGGGGTCGGCGCAGATACGCAGTATTTT.

Remarks on this clone: The germline gene is not matched at one end of the junction; a read error may be the cause. The chain links TRBV5-1 to TRBJ2-2; tentatively, D is TRBD1 (6 bases). The germline V gene has CDR1 SGHRS and CDR2 YFSETQ. The length of the CDR3 is 14 residues. The CDR3 spells CASGLQGGTGELFF. The CDR3 DNA reads TGCGCCAGCGGCTTACAAGGGGGAACCGGGGAGCTGTTTTTT.

This sequence joins TRBV5-1 and TRBJ1-4; D remains unclear. Trimming took 5 bases from V and 6 from J, leaving 14 bases between them. This CDR3 has 14 amino acids. CDR1 and CDR2 (germline): SGHRS, YFSETQ. The CDR3 sequence is CASSHRDGDEKLFF. In nucleotides, the CDR3 is TGCGCCAGCAGTCACAGAGATGGTGATGAAAAACTGTTTTTT.

The chain recombines TRBV27 with TRBJ2-7; D gene unclear. Germline V gene data show CDR1 as MNHEY and CDR2 as SMNVEV (reference sequence). The germline V and J ends were trimmed by 0 bases and 0 bases, with 6 bases remaining between them. This CDR3 comprises 14 residues. The CDR3 region is CASSLSLLSYEQYF. CDR3 nucleotides: TGTGCCAGCAGTTTATCCCTCCTCTCCTACGAGCAGTACTTC.

The J gene is TRBJ1-2, the V gene TRBV30; D is undetermined. The germline gives CDR1 GTSNPN, CDR2 SVGIG (reference sequence). V lost 3 bases, J lost 8 bases, and 16 bases lay in between. The CDR3 has 13 residues. CDR3: CAWSAFEVTGYTF. The CDR3 DNA is TGTGCCTGGAGCGCCTTCGAGGTAACGGGCTACACCTTC.

V gene TRBV19 combines with J gene TRBJ1-1; maybe TRBD1 (5 bases). The CDR3 runs to 13 residues. CDR1 LNHDA and CDR2 SQIVND come from the germline V gene (reference sequence). The V end lost 5 bases, the J end lost 3 bases, and 10 bases lay between the germline ends. The CDR3 is CASSQGGDTEAFF. CDR3 DNA: TGTGCCAGTAGTCAGGGTGGGGACACTGAAGCTTTCTTT.

The chain recombines TRBV5-4 with TRBJ1-4; D is unclear. The ends were cut back, 4 bases at V and 4 bases at J, with 14 bases in the middle. Looked up from germline, CDR1 is SGHNT and CDR2 is YYREEE (reference sequence). The CDR3 has 15 amino acids. DNA for the CDR3: TGTGCCAGCAGCCGTTCTGACAACAATAATGAAAAACTGTTTTTT. Its protein product is CASSRSDNNNEKLFF.

This clone was seen only a few times. The chain is built from TRBV6-6 and TRBJ2-7; possible D gene TRBD2, 7 bases. Germline CDR1 is MNHNY and CDR2 is SVGAGI (reference sequence). There are 13 residues in the CDR3. V dropped 6 bases and J dropped 5 bases, with 14 bases sitting between them. This chain's CDR3 is CASRPGGLHEQYF. The CDR3 region has the DNA TGTGCCAGCAGGCCCGGGGGGCTCCACGAGCAGTACTTC.

The chain carries TRBV19 and TRBJ1-2, with D uncertain. V gave up 6 bases and J gave up 3 bases, with 11 bases separating them. The CDR3 is 13 residues long. Germline V gives CDR1 LNHDA, CDR2 SQIVND (reference sequence). The CDR3 region is CASSPGIDYGYTF. The CDR3 DNA reads as TGTGCCAGTAGCCCAGGTATCGACTATGGCTACACCTTC. The full variable domain, its missing parts supplied by reference TRBV19 and TRBJ1-2, is DGGITQSPKYLFRKEGQNVTLSCEQNLNHDAMYWYRQDPGQGLRLIYYSQIVNDFQKGDIAEGYSVSREKKESFPLTVTSAQKNPTAFYLCASSPGIDYGYTFGSGTRLTVV.